There are many counts of the clone carrying this TCR beta chain. This entry belongs to a study of CDR3 diversity in severe acne. Trimming pared 0 bases from V and 1 base from J, leaving 1 base between. This CDR3 contains 13 residues. TCRdb ran MiXCR on the PCR reads and lists one entry per CDR3 protein. The table includes tens of thousands of distinct CDR3 sequences, less than 65% detected once. J is TRBJ1-5 and V is TRBV6-7; no reliable D call. TRBV6-7 belongs to the ORF category, with a function that is uncertain. The sequence derives from a male donor with severe acne vulgaris. Input material: blood. The CDR3 protein is CASSYSSNQPQHF. For the CDR3, the DNA is TGTGCCAGCAGTTACTCAAGCAATCAGCCCCAGCATTTT.